The entry below describes one T cell receptor (beta chain). Template material for amplifying TCR beta CDR3 regions consisted of RNA transcripts. First-round RT-PCR targeting the TCR CDR3 was performed with the HTBI primer set. TCRdb ran MiXCR on the multiplex PCR reads and lists one entry per CDR3 protein. The sample holds hundreds of thousands of distinct CDR3 sequences; approximately 24% are singletons and the top ten take roughly 10%. The data were taken from a study of T cells in Graves' hyperthyroidism and ophthalmopathy. The CDR3 is 15 residues long. Looked up from germline, CDR1 is MGHRA and CDR2 is YSYEKL. Trimming cost V 4 bases and J 2 bases; bases outside gene matches: 7.

This clonotype originated in a woman in her twenties or thirties with Graves' ophthalmopathy. The chain joins TRBV4-1 to TRBJ2-7, with 8 positions matching TRBD2. What was sequenced was blood. The CDR3 here is CASSLGTSGPYEQYF. The CDR3 nucleotides are TGCGCCAGCAGCCTGGGCACTAGCGGCCCCTACGAGCAGTACTTC.